This TCR beta chain was recovered during a study of OX40 agonist ivuxolimab in advanced cancers. Study in general: At roughly 80% male, the cohort had a mean age of 60 years, ranging from roughly 20 to 79.

Clones were sequenced by immunoSEQ multiplex PCR, and TCRdb holds only the in-frame ones, with some missing. The profile shows 80,000 or so clones, 90% to 95% of them singletons. Concerning this clone itself: The target antigen is unknown.

Points from the study as a whole: The CD4+ and CD8+ T cells in the blood had expanded clonally by week 6 at 0.1 to 3.0 mg/kg. Those patients achieving a partial response at 0.1-3.0 mg/kg showed among the lowest clonal expansion.

Researchers took blood at baseline, on cycle 4 day 1, and on cycle 7 day 1. The input for sequencing was CD4+ or CD8+ T cells sorted from blood, taken in a trial of the OX40 agonist ivuxolimab. This receptor was taken from an adult with an advanced solid tumor such as melanoma, head and neck, liver or kidney cancer.

The CDR3 spells CASRLGYEQYF. DNA for the CDR3: TGTGCCAGCAGACTCGGCTACGAGCAGTACTTC. This chain connects TRBV27 to TRBJ2-7; D is uncertain. V was pared by 6 bases and J by 3 bases, with 6 bases between. Germline CDR1 reads MNHEY; CDR2 reads SMNVEV (reference sequence). The CDR3 contains 11 residues.